The 25 T cell receptor beta chains below all came from one sample that was sequenced in a study of cytomegalovirus exposure and HLA in healthy donors (dated by TCRdb to 2017 to 2019). The library was generated by the immunoSEQ multiplex PCR assay. For the multiplex PCR, a mixture combining 60 forward primers for TCR Vbeta segments and 13 reverse primers for TCR Jbeta segments was used. Not all clones reach the TCRdb copy of this immuneACCESS table, which keeps in-frame sequences only. Checked studies attribute under half of the gap to unresolved V genes and leave the rest unexplained. Across this sample there are over 80,000 clones, with approximately 64% seen only once. Clones ranked in the top ten supply 5.5% to 6% of the sample. Sequenced input: PBMCs. The receptors were gathered from a boy between 5 and 17 years old in good health and CMV-seropositive.

This rearrangement joins TRBV2 to TRBJ1-4, with D possibly matching TRBD1 (6 bases). The CDR3 is 13 amino acids. Trimming took off 1 base at V and 10 bases at J, with 10 bases between the two ends. The germline CDR1 and CDR2 sequences are SNHLY and FYNNEI. The CDR3 sequence: CASSEGVGGKLFF. CDR3 bases: TGTGCCAGCAGTGAAGGGGTAGGGGGAAAACTGTTTTTT.

The chain has TRBV5-4 and TRBJ2-5; D is unresolved. The DNA end lines up better with TRBJ2-7; the J call may be wrong. The CDR3 length is 14 residues. Germline CDR1 reads SGHNT; CDR2 reads YYREEE (reference sequence). This chain's CDR3 is CASSFNPSSYEQYF. The CDR3 DNA reads TGTGCCAGCAGCTTTAATCCGAGCTCCTACGAGCAGTACTTC.

This clone has a single count. The CDR3 nucleotides are TGTGCCAGCAGCTTATTGGGGGGTAGCTCCTACAATGAGCAGTTCTTC. Its translation is CASSLLGGSSYNEQFF. The chain recombines TRBV13 with TRBJ2-1, with D possibly being TRBD2 (6 bases). Germline values: CDR1 PRHDT, CDR2 FYEKMQ (reference sequence). This CDR3 comprises 16 residues. Between the trimmed V and J ends, which lost 2 bases and 0 bases, there was a span of 11 bases.

V and J are TRBV18 and TRBJ2-5; no firm D call. The germline gives CDR1 KGHSH, CDR2 LQKENI. Trimming took 7 bases from V and 2 from J, leaving 8 bases between them. The CDR3 sequence is 12 residues long. CDR3 in amino acids: CASFRGQETQYF. In nucleotides, the CDR3 is TGTGCCAGCTTTAGAGGACAAGAGACCCAGTACTTC.

The chain joins TRBV21-1 to TRBJ1-4. TRBV21-1 is marked as a pseudogene. CDR3 length: 16 amino acids. CDR3: CASSPRGRGAPEKLFF. CDR3 coding DNA: TGTGCCAGCAGCCCCAGGGGACGGGGGGCGCCTGAAAAACTGTTTTTT.

This sequence joins TRBV19 and TRBJ2-7, with D possibly matching TRBD1 (6 bases). Germline V gene lookup returns CDR1 LNHDA and CDR2 SQIVND (reference sequence). V gave up 3 bases and J gave up 5 bases, with 11 bases separating them. The CDR3 has 13 residues. CDR3 amino acids: CASSIAGVDEQYF. CDR3 DNA: TGTGCCAGTAGTATCGCAGGGGTGGACGAGCAGTACTTC.

The chain is built from TRBV12-5 and TRBJ2-5; 9 nucleotides match TRBD1. The J segment lost 3 bases and the V segment lost 5 bases, leaving 4 bases of the junction unmatched. Germline loops: CDR1 LGHNT, CDR2 FRNRAP. CDR3 length: 14 amino acids. DNA of the CDR3: TGTGCTAGTGGTACGGGACAGGGAAAAGAGACCCAGTACTTC. This encodes CASGTGQGKETQYF.

This clone has only a few counts. V and J are TRBV25-1 and TRBJ1-1, with D possibly TRBD1 on 5 matching bases. Trimming took 3 bases from V and 4 from J, leaving 9 bases between them. The CDR3 length is 13 residues. CDR1 MGHDK and CDR2 SYGVNS come from the germline V gene. CDR3 bases: TGTGCCAGCAGTGATGGGGGGATCACTGAAGCTTTCTTT. Translated: CASSDGGITEAFF.

The rearrangement joins TRBV7-2 to TRBJ2-2; possible D gene TRBD2, 5 bases. Trimming stripped 8 bases from V and 1 base from J, with 11 bases between. This CDR3 has 14 amino acids. Germline values: CDR1 SGHTA, CDR2 FQGNSA. The CDR3 bases are TGTGCCAGCCGCGGCCGGGGGAACACCGGGGAGCTGTTTTTT. Translating gives CASRGRGNTGELFF.

This chain links TRBV30 with TRBJ2-7; D remains unclear. This CDR3 region has 14 residues. Looked up from germline, CDR1 is GTSNPN and CDR2 is SVGIG (reference sequence). V was pared by 5 bases and J by 2 bases, with 16 bases between. CDR3 amino acids: CAWRLADGTYEQYF. The CDR3 coding sequence is TGTGCCTGGCGATTAGCAGACGGAACCTACGAGCAGTACTTC.

CDR3 DNA sequence: TGTGCCAGCAGTTACGGGACTAGTTGTGAGCAGTTCTTC. It yields the protein CASSYGTSCEQFF. The chain links TRBV6-5 to TRBJ2-1; 8 nucleotides match TRBD2. Germline CDR1 and CDR2: MNHEY and SVGAGI. CDR3 size: 13 residues. J gave up 9 bases and V 2 bases, and 3 bases lay outside the gene matches.

V is TRBV5-1 and J is TRBJ1-1; D is undetermined. This CDR3 region has 13 residues. V lost 2 bases and J lost 1, with 6 bases in between. CDR1 and CDR2 from the germline V gene are SGHRS and YFSETQ. The chain's CDR3 is CASSFGQNTEAFF. The CDR3 DNA follows: TGCGCCAGCAGCTTCGGTCAGAACACTGAAGCTTTCTTT. Full variable domain (missing parts from reference TRBV5-1 and TRBJ1-1): KAGVTQTPRYLIKTRGQQVTLSCSPISGHRSVSWYQQTPGQGLQFLFEYFSETQRNKGNFPGRFSGRQFSNSRSEMNVSTLELGDSALYLCASSFGQNTEAFFGQGTRLTVV.

This clone was detected only a few times. This sequence joins TRBV5-8 and TRBJ1-1; weak D call: TRBD1 (6 bases). This CDR3 comprises 10 residues. The V end lost 7 bases, the J end lost 11 bases, and 12 bases lay between the germline ends. Germline V gene sequence: CDR1 SGHTS, CDR2 YDEGEE. The CDR3 sequence: CASPTGLAFF. In DNA, the CDR3 is TGTGCCAGCCCTACAGGGTTGGCTTTCTTT.

Comment on this clone: A junction boundary mismatches the germline segment, possibly from a read error. In nucleotides, the CDR3 is TGCAGCGTCAGGATCATGAACGCTGAAGCTTTCTTT. This gives the protein CSVRIMNAEAFF. V usage is TRBV29-1 and J usage is TRBJ1-1; D not certain. The CDR3 runs 12 residues. CDR1 is SQVTM, CDR2 ANQGSEA, per germline.

The chain uses TRBV4-2 and TRBJ2-7; possible D gene TRBD1, 5 bases. V shed 1 base and J shed 0 bases, with 13 bases lying between them. Germline CDR1 reads LGHNA; CDR2 reads YNFKEQ. This CDR3 has 16 residues. The CDR3 sequence: CASSQASRTYSYEQYF. As DNA, the CDR3 is TGTGCCAGCAGCCAAGCTTCGCGGACATACTCCTACGAGCAGTACTTC.

The chain employs TRBV15 and TRBJ1-4; TRBD1 matches 7 bases. Trimming took 3 bases from V and 7 from J; bases not matched to a gene: 14. The CDR3 has 17 residues. Germline CDR1 is LNHNV and CDR2 is YYDKDF (reference sequence). CDR3 DNA: TGTGCCACCAGCAGCCCTCTCACCGGGACAGCAGGTGAAAAACTGTTTTTT. It is translated as CATSSPLTGTAGEKLFF.

The J gene is TRBJ2-1, the V gene TRBV9; TRBD1 agrees at 8 bases. There are 14 residues in the CDR3. The trim removed 4 bases at V and 6 bases at J, leaving 6 bases unmatched. Germline V CDR1 and CDR2: SGDLS, YYNGEE. CDR3 sequence (DNA): TGTGCCAGCAGCCCCCGGACAGGGATCAATGAGCAGTTCTTC. It is translated as CASSPRTGINEQFF.

This clone has ten or more counts. The V call is TRBV4-3, the J call TRBJ1-3; no definite D call. V lost 1 base to trimming and J lost 0 bases, with 25 bases between them. Germline values: CDR1 LGHNA, CDR2 YSLEER. The CDR3 has 21 amino acids. CDR3 in amino acids: CASSQVDWRNLSYLSGNTIYF. The CDR3 DNA follows: TGCGCCAGCAGCCAAGTTGACTGGAGAAACCTGTCCTATCTCTCTGGAAACACCATATATTTT.

The chain links TRBV30 to TRBJ2-3, with D possibly being TRBD1 (6 bases). The CDR3 extends over 13 amino acids. Deletions cut 4 bases from V and 5 bases from J, with 13 bases between. Germline CDR1 is GTSNPN and CDR2 is SVGIG (reference sequence). CDR3 amino acids: CAWKQGVGDTQYF. The CDR3 DNA reads as TGTGCCTGGAAACAGGGAGTGGGAGATACGCAGTATTTT.

The V and J genes are TRBV30 and TRBJ1-3; D possibly corresponds to TRBD1 (5 bases). V lost 3 bases, J lost 1 base, and 19 bases lay in between. Germline V gene data show CDR1 as GTSNPN and CDR2 as SVGIG (reference sequence). This CDR3 is 17 amino acids long. In nucleotides, the CDR3 is TGTGCCTGGAGCGGCAGGGCACGCTACTTATCTGGAAACACCATATATTTT. This encodes CAWSGRARYLSGNTIYF.

This clone was counted a few times. The CDR3: CASSWTILGEQYF. CDR3 nucleotide sequence: TGTGCCAGCAGTTGGACAATACTGGGAGAGCAGTACTTC. The chain employs TRBV6-1 and TRBJ2-7; a weak D match, TRBD1 (5 bases). The V gene's germline CDR1 is MNHNS and CDR2 SASEGT. V dropped 5 bases and J dropped 7 bases, with 15 bases sitting between them. There are 13 residues in the CDR3.

The chain is built from TRBV5-4 and TRBJ1-5; D unclear. V dropped 0 bases and J dropped 0 bases, with 7 bases sitting between them. The CDR3 is made up of 15 amino acids. Germline V lookup: CDR1 SGHNT, CDR2 YYREEE (reference sequence). The CDR3 sequence: CASSLGPGSNQPQHF. CDR3 sequence (DNA): TGTGCCAGCAGCTTGGGCCCAGGTAGCAATCAGCCCCAGCATTTT.

J is TRBJ1-3 and V is TRBV4-2; 7 bases line up with TRBD1. The V gene end was trimmed by 4 bases and the J gene end by 0 bases; junction bases not matched to a gene: 3. The CDR3 has 15 amino acids. Germline CDR1 and CDR2: LGHNA and YNFKEQ. CDR3 residues: CASSLGTASGNTIYF. In nucleotides, the CDR3 is TGTGCCAGCAGCCTGGGGACAGCCTCTGGAAACACCATATATTTT.

This chain uses TRBV5-1 with TRBJ2-1; maybe TRBD1 (5 bases). Between the trimmed V and J ends, which lost 4 bases and 3 bases, there was a span of 14 bases. The length of the CDR3 is 15 residues. Germline V gene sequence: CDR1 SGHRS, CDR2 YFSETQ. CDR3 in amino acids: CASSPARVRYNEQFF. In DNA, the CDR3 is TGCGCCAGCAGCCCGGCCAGGGTCCGCTACAATGAGCAGTTCTTC.

This clone was found once. The rearrangement joins TRBV6-5 to TRBJ1-4, with TRBD1 as a possible D gene (6 bases). The germline V gene encodes CDR1 MNHEY and CDR2 SVGAGI. V gave up 6 bases and J gave up 8 bases, with 7 bases separating them. CDR3 size: 11 residues. The CDR3, as DNA: TGTGCCAGCAGCGGACAGGAAAAACTGTTTTTT. Translated: CASSGQEKLFF.